This T cell receptor (beta chain) was identified in a study of Ad26.COV2.S vaccination and SARS-CoV-2 variants. Points on this clone: What it binds is not known.

Sequencing was performed with immunoSEQ multiplex PCR; in TCRdb, only in-frame clones are kept and a portion is missing. The top ten clones hold 3% to 4% of a sample with some 350,000 clones, 92% of them seen once. Study results and limitations: Measurement of non-spike TCR breadth gave similar results in vaccine and placebo recipients.

The CDR3 has 15 residues. Per the germline V gene, CDR1 is MNHEY and CDR2 is SVGAGI. V lost 2 bases and J lost 0, with 8 bases in between. The sequence was collected from a human donor who had recovered from COVID-19. The chain is built from TRBV6-5 and TRBJ1-3; D remains ambiguous. Sample: peripheral blood, taken after recovery from COVID-19. For the CDR3, the DNA is TGTGCCAGCAGTTACGGAGGTGCCTCTGGAAACACCATATATTTT. Protein: CASSYGGASGNTIYF.